A single sample gave rise to the 19 T cell receptor beta chains below, sequenced in a study of blood T cells in healthy people across ages. The second PCR ran about 6 to 12 cycles with a sample-barcoded 5' primer and J-beta primers. TCRdb processed the 5' RACE reads anew with MiXCR; each CDR3 protein has one entry. The sample gives about 730,000 distinct CDR3 sequences, 40% to 45% of which show up once; about 20% is in the top ten. The sequencing input was blood. The receptors derive from a woman between 55 and 75 years old in good health.

This sequence joins TRBV12-3 or TRBV12-4 and TRBJ2-5, with 9 bases identical to TRBD2. V lost 4 bases and J lost 3; bases outside the gene matches: 3. The CDR3 runs to 14 residues. CDR3 protein: CASSYIAGEETQYF. The CDR3 coding sequence is TGTGCCAGCAGTTACATAGCGGGGGAAGAGACCCAGTACTTC.

The chain has TRBV9 and TRBJ2-5; possibly TRBD1 for D (6 bases). The V and J ends lost 4 bases and 4 bases respectively, with 11 bases between them. The CDR3 has 13 amino acids. Germline V gene data show CDR1 as SGDLS and CDR2 as YYNGEE. The CDR3 DNA sequence: TGTGCCAGCAGCACAAGGGACACAGAGACCCAGTACTTC. This sequence encodes CASSTRDTETQYF.

A few counts support this clonotype. The chain joins TRBV2 to TRBJ2-1; TRBD2 might be the D (6 bases). The CDR3 is 13 residues long. CDR1 SNHLY and CDR2 FYNNEI come from the germline V gene. Trimming took off 6 bases at V and 7 bases at J, with 13 bases between the two ends. CDR3 coding DNA: TGTGCCAGCAGAGACCCGACTAGAAATGAGCAGTTCTTC. This sequence encodes CASRDPTRNEQFF.

This clonotype has at least ten counts. This chain uses TRBV5-1 with TRBJ2-3, with 7 bases aligning to TRBD1. CDR3 size: 14 residues. V gave up 4 bases and J gave up 5 bases; unmatched junction bases: 7. The germline V gene has CDR1 SGHRS and CDR2 YFSETQ. The CDR3 is CASSTGQVVDTQYF. The CDR3 DNA reads as TGCGCCAGCAGCACCGGACAGGTGGTAGATACGCAGTATTTT.

The J gene is TRBJ1-5, the V gene TRBV6-6; tentative D call: TRBD1 (5 bases). V gave up 1 base and J gave up 6 bases, with 10 bases separating them. The CDR3 is 14 amino acids. Germline V gene lookup returns CDR1 MNHNY and CDR2 SVGAGI (reference sequence). The CDR3 reads CASSYLGGGQPQHF. CDR3 bases: TGTGCCAGCAGTTACTTGGGGGGAGGTCAGCCCCAGCATTTT.

The chain joins TRBV20-1 to TRBJ2-5; TRBD1 aligns across 9 bases. V was clipped by 5 bases and J by 11 bases; unmatched bases: 15. Germline assignment: CDR1 DFQATT and CDR2 SNEGSKA (reference sequence). This CDR3 is 14 amino acids long. This CDR3 is CSAPTTGGMDEQYF. The CDR3 DNA follows: TGCAGTGCTCCAACGACAGGGGGTATGGATGAGCAGTACTTC.

Turning to this clonotype: The junction and the germline gene differ at one end; a read error may be behind it. The J gene is TRBJ2-1, the V gene TRBV7-3; 10 bases fit TRBD2. From germline, CDR1 is SGHTA and CDR2 FQGTGA. The CDR3 consists of 15 residues. The CDR3 DNA is TGTGCCAGCATTTTAGCGGGAGGATCCCTCAATGAGCGGTTCTTC. Protein product: CASILAGGSLNERFF.

This clonotype was counted between two and nine times. The rearrangement joins TRBV20-1 to TRBJ2-1; 8 bases fit TRBD2. The J call is doubtful: the DNA matches TRBJ2-7 better. CDR1 is DFQATT, CDR2 SNEGSKA, per germline (reference sequence). CDR3 length: 16 residues. CDR3 region: CSARGSVAGSYNEQYF. CDR3 bases: TGCAGTGCTAGAGGGTCTGTAGCGGGGTCCTACAATGAGCAGTACTTC.

V usage is TRBV3-1 and J usage is TRBJ1-2; unclear D gene. From germline, CDR1 is LGHDT and CDR2 YNNKEL (reference sequence). The CDR3 is 13 residues long. Trimming removed 3 bases from V and 4 bases from J, with 9 bases in between. The CDR3 is CASSHGQSYGYTF. DNA of the CDR3: TGTGCCAGCAGCCACGGGCAAAGCTATGGCTACACCTTC.

The J gene is TRBJ2-7, the V gene TRBV13; D not resolved. Trimming stripped 5 bases from V and 0 bases from J, with 8 bases between. Germline V gene sequence: CDR1 PRHDT, CDR2 FYEKMQ (reference sequence). The CDR3 extends over 13 amino acids. This CDR3 is CASSHLASYEQYF. The CDR3 DNA sequence: TGTGCCAGCAGCCACTTGGCCTCCTACGAGCAGTACTTC.

This clonotype was detected once. V gene TRBV10-3 combines with J gene TRBJ2-2, with 7 bases lining up with TRBD1. CDR3 size: 15 residues. J gave up 0 bases and V 3 bases, and 1 base lay outside the gene matches. Germline CDR1 and CDR2: ENHRY and SYGVKD. CDR3 protein: CAISDGTANTGELFF. As DNA, the CDR3 is TGTGCCATCAGTGACGGGACAGCGAACACCGGGGAGCTGTTTTTT.

The chain combines TRBV5-1 with TRBJ2-3, with 7 bases lining up with TRBD1. Germline trimming cut 4 bases from V and 4 bases from J; bases unmatched to any gene: 6. CDR3 length equals 14 residues. Germline V CDR1 and CDR2: SGHRS, YFSETQ. For the CDR3, the DNA is TGCGCCAGCAGCCCAGGACAGGCTGCAGATACGCAGTATTTT. As protein: CASSPGQAADTQYF.

The genes are TRBV12-3 or TRBV12-4 and TRBJ1-2; possible D gene TRBD1, 5 bases. This CDR3 is 14 amino acids long. Trimming pared 2 bases from V and 7 bases from J, leaving 14 bases between. CDR3 DNA sequence: TGTGCCAGCAGTTTAACCCAGGGTCATTCTGGCTACACCTTC. Residues: CASSLTQGHSGYTF.

This clonotype was counted only a few times. The genes are TRBV5-1 and TRBJ2-3; 8 bases fit TRBD2. Germline trimming cut 4 bases from V and 4 bases from J; bases unmatched to any gene: 11. The CDR3 totals 16 residues. The germline CDR1 and CDR2 sequences are SGHRS and YFSETQ. The CDR3 loop reads CASSPERGPGSDTQYF. CDR3 in DNA: TGCGCCAGCAGCCCTGAGCGGGGGCCGGGTTCAGATACGCAGTATTTT.

This clonotype was observed a single time. The chain uses TRBV28 and TRBJ2-1, with D uncertain. Germline assignment: CDR1 MDHEN and CDR2 SYDVKM. V lost 6 bases to trimming and J lost 6 bases, with 18 bases between them. This CDR3 contains 15 residues. CDR3: CASSQPVFLSNEQFF. The CDR3 DNA reads as TGTGCCAGCAGCCAGCCGGTTTTCCTCTCCAATGAGCAGTTCTTC.

The genes are TRBV28 and TRBJ1-2; D is unresolved. CDR1 and CDR2 from the germline V gene are MDHEN and SYDVKM. The CDR3 contains 15 residues. The germline V and J ends were trimmed by 1 base and 9 bases, with 18 bases remaining between them. CDR3 bases: TGTGCCAGCAGTTTATCGCGGTTAGTGCCCTCGAGCTACACCTTC. It translates to CASSLSRLVPSSYTF.

A word on this clonotype: No DNA is shown, since the ends of the CDR3 on it are uncertain; the CDR3 is the one TCRdb lists. This chain joins TRBV6-1 and TRBJ1-1; the table's D call, TRBD1, has no DNA check behind it. Germline values: CDR1 MNHNS, CDR2 SASEGT. The CDR3 is 19 amino acids in total, end residues counted. CDR3 protein: CASPSGQVGIYWVNTEAFF.

This clonotype was counted at least ten times. The germline gene is not matched at one end of the junction; a read error may be the cause. The J gene is TRBJ2-5, the V gene TRBV7-7; D possibly matches TRBD1 or TRBD2 (6 bases each). Germline lookup yields CDR1 SSHAT and CDR2 FNYEAQ (reference sequence). CDR3 length equals 16 residues. This CDR3 is CASSFGGPGFQETQYF. CDR3 DNA: TGTGCTAGCAGCTTCGGGGGCCCAGGCTTCCAAGAGACCCAGTACTTC.

The chain employs TRBV6-1 and TRBJ2-1; no reliable D call. Trimming stripped 2 bases from V and 5 bases from J, with 7 bases between. The germline V gene encodes CDR1 MNHNS and CDR2 SASEGT. The CDR3 covers 13 residues. CDR3 sequence: CASSERWHNEQFF. The CDR3, as DNA: TGTGCCAGCAGTGAAAGGTGGCACAATGAGCAGTTCTTC.